The source of this TCR beta chain is a study of identical twins. TCRdb processed the 5' RACE reads anew with MiXCR; each CDR3 protein has one entry. The table shows a few hundred thousand distinct CDR3 sequences, with roughly 9.5% occurring only once. The CDR3 has 14 amino acids. The V end was cut by 7 bases, the J end by 4 bases, with 19 bases between. The germline V gene has CDR1 DFQATT and CDR2 SNEGSKA (reference sequence). Healthy Caucasian donors formed the entire cohort. Points from the study as a whole: Twins' excess sharing was less marked for out-of-frame beta sequences. Twin-shared out-of-frame alpha sequences were enriched for low generation probability. Twin sharing of out-of-frame TCR alpha was underestimated by models in monozygotic pairs.

This clonotype was recorded many times. The antigen is undetermined. The same sample was also studied in work on yellow fever vaccine responses in identical twins.

Input material: PBMCs. V and J are TRBV20-1 and TRBJ2-5, with D perhaps given as TRBD1 or TRBD2 (5 bases each). This TCR derives from a woman under 30 in good health. The CDR3 here is CSVLRGEGGETQYF. CDR3 sequence (DNA): TGCAGTGTCCTCAGAGGGGAAGGAGGAGAGACCCAGTACTTC.